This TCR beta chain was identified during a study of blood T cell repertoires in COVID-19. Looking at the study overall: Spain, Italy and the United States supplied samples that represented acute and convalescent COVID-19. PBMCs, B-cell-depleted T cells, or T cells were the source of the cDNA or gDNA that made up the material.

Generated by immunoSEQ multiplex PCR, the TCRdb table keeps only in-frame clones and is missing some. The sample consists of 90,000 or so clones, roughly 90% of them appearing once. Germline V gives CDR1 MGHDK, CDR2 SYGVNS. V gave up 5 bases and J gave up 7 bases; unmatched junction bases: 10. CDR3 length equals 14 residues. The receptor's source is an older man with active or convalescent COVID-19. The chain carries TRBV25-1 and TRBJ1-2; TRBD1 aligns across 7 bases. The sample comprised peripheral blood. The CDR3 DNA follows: TGTGCCAGCAGTACTCATGACAGGGATAGTGGCTACACCTTC. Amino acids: CASSTHDRDSGYTF.